This T cell receptor (beta chain) was documented in a study of OX40 agonist ivuxolimab in advanced cancers. CDR3 length equals 15 residues. Germline loops: CDR1 MNHEY, CDR2 SMNVEV (reference sequence). Trimming removed 4 bases from V and 8 bases from J, with 15 bases in between. Repertoires were generated with immunoSEQ multiplex PCR, while TCRdb's copy carries only in-frame clones and drops some. Seen here are more than 95,000 clones, around nine tenths observed once, and the top ten hold 0.79%. The TCR comes from an adult with an advanced solid tumor such as melanoma, head and neck, liver or kidney cancer. The sample was CD4+ or CD8+ T cells sorted from blood, taken in a trial of the OX40 agonist ivuxolimab. The chain joins TRBV27 to TRBJ1-6; D might be TRBD1 (6 bases). CDR3 coding DNA: TGTGCCAGCAGTTCGGGGCAGGGGCGATATTCACCCCTCCACTTT. It yields the protein CASSSGQGRYSPLHF.